This TCR beta chain was sequenced in a study of blood T cell repertoires in COVID-19. Data came from immunoSEQ multiplex PCR; TCRdb stores just in-frame clones and leaves some out. The sample contains around 260,000 clones, about four fifths of which appear only once. Germline V CDR1 and CDR2: SGHVS, FQNEAQ. V lost 1 base and J lost 4; bases outside the gene matches: 4. This CDR3 comprises 15 residues. The clonotype originates from a woman between 45 and 65 years old who had recovered from COVID-19. The specimen was peripheral blood. This chain links TRBV7-8 with TRBJ1-3; 7 bases are shared with TRBD1. The CDR3 loop reads CASSLGRGSGNTIYF. In DNA, the CDR3 is TGTGCCAGCAGCTTAGGCAGGGGGTCCGGAAACACCATATATTTT.